The T cell receptor beta chain described here comes from a study of blood T cell repertoires in COVID-19. Across the whole study: Samples of COVID-19 (acute and convalescent) were obtained from the United States, Italy and Spain. T cells, B-cell-depleted T cells, or PBMCs provided the cDNA or gDNA that served as material.

Followed over time, Seattle patients had been enrolled while infection was active. Study processing details: Estimation of nucleated cell counts was performed using reference gene primer amplification. Clones were sequenced by immunoSEQ multiplex PCR, and TCRdb holds only the in-frame ones, with some missing. For V, J and clone size, that table is used; D and trimming come from the DNA. The table shows some 200,000 clones, with around 95% occurring only once. The germline V gene encodes CDR1 MNHEY and CDR2 SVGAGI. The J segment lost 1 base and the V segment lost 4 bases, leaving 4 bases of the junction unmatched. The CDR3 sequence is 16 residues long.

This TCR was recovered from a man aged 25 to 40 with COVID-19, enrolled during active disease. Sequenced sample: peripheral blood. V gene TRBV6-5 combines with J gene TRBJ1-5; 10 bases line up with TRBD1. The CDR3 here is CASSWDRGLSNQPQHF. For the CDR3, the DNA is TGTGCCAGCAGTTGGGACAGGGGCTTGAGCAATCAGCCCCAGCATTTT.